Each of the 31 T cell receptor beta chains below was sequenced from the same sample in a study of shared clonotypes between healthy human individuals. TCRdb keeps only in-frame clones here, not all; method: immunoSEQ multiplex PCR. The sample consists of 2,500,000 or so clones, around 90% of them appearing once. The specimen was naive CD4+ T cells from PBMCs. The subset denotes: CD45RA+ positively selected. The receptors were gathered from a man aged 18 to 29 in good health. Some clones in this sample may be carry-over from other donors' samples.

As to this clone: Other DNA sequences in this specimen translate into the identical CDR3. V and J are TRBV7-2 and TRBJ1-5; D remains unclear. The V end was cut by 5 bases, the J end by 3 bases, with 5 bases between. Germline V gene data show CDR1 as SGHTA and CDR2 as FQGNSA. The CDR3 consists of 12 residues. CDR3 in DNA: TGTGCCAGCAGCCCATACAATCAGCCCCAGCATTTT. Translation: CASSPYNQPQHF.

This rearrangement joins TRBV18 to TRBJ2-6; no reliable D call. This CDR3 region has 14 residues. Trimming took off 2 bases at V and 3 bases at J, with 5 bases between the two ends. Germline V gives CDR1 KGHSH, CDR2 LQKENI. The DNA for the CDR3 is TGTGCCAGCTCACCAGGGGTTGGGGCCAACGTCCTGACTTTC. It yields the protein CASSPGVGANVLTF.

The chain carries TRBV10-3 and TRBJ1-6; D uncertain. The CDR3 runs 16 residues. Germline CDR1 ENHRY, CDR2 SYGVKD. V lost 6 bases to trimming and J lost 2 bases, with 14 bases between them. Here the CDR3 reads CAISDLKQTYNSPLHF. The CDR3, as DNA: TGTGCCATCAGCGATCTAAAACAGACCTATAATTCACCCCTCCACTTT.

The rearrangement joins TRBV28 to TRBJ2-7; D is perhaps TRBD1 or TRBD2 (5 bases each). Trimming took 5 bases from V and 2 from J, leaving 13 bases between them. CDR3 length: 14 residues. Germline loops: CDR1 MDHEN, CDR2 SYDVKM. Here the CDR3 DNA reads TGTGCCAGCAGTCGAGGGACGTCCACCTACGAGCAGTACTTC. Its translation is CASSRGTSTYEQYF.

V and J are TRBV6-1 and TRBJ2-7; 9 nucleotides agree with TRBD1. Trimming removed 2 bases from V and 12 bases from J; junction bases left unmatched: 14. The CDR3 consists of 15 residues. CDR1 is MNHNS and CDR2 is SASEGT in the germline V gene. The CDR3 bases are TGTGCCAGCAGTGAACCGGGACAGGGTATAGCAGCTCCGTACTTC. Its translation is CASSEPGQGIAAPYF.

Turning to this clone: This CDR3 is also generated by other DNA sequences in the sample. The rearrangement joins TRBV5-1 to TRBJ2-5; unclear D gene. Germline CDR1 SGHRS, CDR2 YFSETQ. The CDR3 is made up of 13 amino acids. Trimming cost V 4 bases and J 2 bases, with 9 bases left between them. The CDR3 loop reads CASSPTPQETQYF. Written as DNA, the CDR3 is TGCGCCAGCAGCCCAACTCCGCAAGAGACCCAGTACTTC. The whole variable domain, filled in from reference TRBV5-1 and TRBJ2-5, reads KAGVTQTPRYLIKTRGQQVTLSCSPISGHRSVSWYQQTPGQGLQFLFEYFSETQRNKGNFPGRFSGRQFSNSRSEMNVSTLELGDSALYLCASSPTPQETQYFGPGTRLLVL.

This CDR3 is CASGMLAGVGSDEQYF. The CDR3 region has the DNA TGCGCCAGCGGGATGTTAGCGGGAGTGGGGTCCGACGAGCAGTACTTC. This rearrangement joins TRBV5-1 to TRBJ2-7, with 9 bases matching TRBD2. The CDR3 extends over 16 amino acids. CDR1 and CDR2 (germline): SGHRS, YFSETQ. With V trimmed by 7 bases and J by 5 bases, 16 bases remained unmatched.

V gene TRBV27 combines with J gene TRBJ2-3; 14 bases fit TRBD2. J was trimmed by 6 bases and V by 6 bases; bases with no gene match: 8. Germline CDR1 reads MNHEY; CDR2 reads SMNVEV (reference sequence). The length of the CDR3 is 16 residues. The CDR3: CASRPGLAGVGDTQYF. CDR3 nucleotides: TGTGCCAGCAGGCCGGGACTAGCGGGAGTGGGGGATACGCAGTATTTT.

The chain uses TRBV28 and TRBJ2-1; D is unclear. Germline V gene sequence: CDR1 MDHEN, CDR2 SYDVKM. CDR3 length: 17 residues. V was shortened by 4 bases and J by 0 bases, with 16 bases between the two germline ends. The CDR3 region is CASSSPWVLSSYNEQFF. The CDR3 nucleotides read TGTGCCAGCAGTTCCCCTTGGGTACTAAGCTCCTACAATGAGCAGTTCTTC.

The CDR3 DNA sequence: TGTGCCAGTTCCCAGGGACAGCCCCAGCATTTT. It translates to CASSQGQPQHF. V gene TRBV19 combines with J gene TRBJ1-5; TRBD1 is a possible D gene (5 bases). CDR1 and CDR2 (germline): LNHDA, SQIVND (reference sequence). V gave up 8 bases and J gave up 7 bases, with 9 bases separating them. The CDR3 extends over 11 amino acids.

The V gene is TRBV28, the J gene TRBJ1-2, with D uncertain. The V and J ends lost 6 bases and 2 bases respectively, with 19 bases between them. CDR3 length equals 16 residues. CDR1 is MDHEN, CDR2 SYDVKM, per germline. CDR3 sequence reads: CASRPTGRERNYGYTF. Written as DNA, the CDR3 is TGTGCCAGCAGGCCGACCGGGCGGGAGAGAAACTATGGCTACACCTTC.

The chain employs TRBV9 and TRBJ2-2; tentatively, D is TRBD2 (5 bases). This CDR3 is built from 13 residues. Germline V gene data show CDR1 as SGDLS and CDR2 as YYNGEE. V dropped 3 bases and J dropped 6 bases, with 9 bases sitting between them. CDR3 protein: CASSAVGAGELFF. The CDR3 DNA reads TGTGCCAGCAGCGCAGTCGGGGCCGGGGAGCTGTTTTTT.

The chain carries TRBV5-4 and TRBJ2-7; 7 positions agree with TRBD2. Germline assignment: CDR1 SGHNT and CDR2 YYREEE (reference sequence). V shed 4 bases, J shed 4 bases, and the junction held 17 bases outside the gene matches. The CDR3 contains 17 residues. CDR3 DNA: TGTGCCAGCAGCAATGGTGGTTTGGCGGGAGTTCGGTACGAGCAGTACTTC. It encodes CASSNGGLAGVRYEQYF. The complete variable domain, with remaining parts taken from reference TRBV5-4 and TRBJ2-7, reads ETGVTQSPTHLIKTRGQQVTLRCSSQSGHNTVSWYQQALGQGPQFIFQYYREEENGRGNFPPRFSGLQFPNYSSELNVNALELDDSALYLCASSNGGLAGVRYEQYFGPGTRLTVT.

This clone was counted once. This CDR3 is CASSLRRATQPQHF. The CDR3 DNA sequence: TGTGCCAGCAGTTTAAGGAGGGCAACTCAGCCCCAGCATTTT. J is TRBJ1-5 and V is TRBV27; D not certain. This CDR3 has 14 residues. From germline, CDR1 is MNHEY and CDR2 SMNVEV (reference sequence). Deletions cut 2 bases from V and 6 bases from J, with 11 bases between.

The chain is built from TRBV5-1 and TRBJ1-5; D is unresolved. Germline values: CDR1 SGHRS, CDR2 YFSETQ. The CDR3 consists of 13 residues. Deletions cut 0 bases from V and 6 bases from J, with 7 bases between. CDR3 DNA sequence: TGCGCCAGCAGCTTGGAGCCCGGTCAGCCCCAGCATTTT. This translates into CASSLEPGQPQHF.

The chain employs TRBV6-1 and TRBJ1-2; D uncertain. V was shortened by 6 bases and J by 7 bases, with 21 bases between the two germline ends. CDR1 is MNHNS, CDR2 SASEGT, per germline. The CDR3 extends over 15 amino acids. The CDR3 DNA is TGTGCCAGCAGCACCGGGTCCCGGGTTTACAGTGGCTACACCTTC. Its protein product is CASSTGSRVYSGYTF.

This clone was picked up a small number of times. V is TRBV5-1 and J is TRBJ2-2, with D perhaps being TRBD1 or TRBD2 (5 bases each). The CDR3 runs to 13 residues. Germline lookup yields CDR1 SGHRS and CDR2 YFSETQ. With 5 bases removed from V and 2 bases from J, the gap between germline ends came to 7 bases. The CDR3 region has the DNA TGCGCCAGCAGTTGGGACAACACCGGGGAGCTGTTTTTT. Residues: CASSWDNTGELFF.

The chain links TRBV5-1 to TRBJ2-1; D gene unclear. V lost 4 bases, J lost 8 bases, and 13 bases lay in between. The CDR3 contains 13 residues. CDR1 is SGHRS, CDR2 YFSETQ, per germline. The CDR3: CASSELQGDEQFF. In DNA, the CDR3 is TGCGCCAGCAGCGAGTTACAAGGCGATGAGCAGTTCTTC.

This chain uses TRBV5-1 with TRBJ2-1; 11 positions match TRBD2. The CDR3 extends over 16 amino acids. Germline V gene sequence: CDR1 SGHRS, CDR2 YFSETQ. With 2 bases clipped from V and 4 bases from J, the junction kept 5 bases outside the gene matches. The CDR3 region has the DNA TGCGCCAGCAGCTTTGTAGCGGGAGGGCCTTACAATGAGCAGTTCTTC. It codes for CASSFVAGGPYNEQFF.

This chain joins TRBV10-1 and TRBJ2-5; the match to TRBD1 covers 9 bases. CDR1 is WNHNN, CDR2 SYGVQD, per germline (reference sequence). V trimming: 9 bases; J trimming: 7 bases; junction bases outside the gene matches: 6. CDR3 size: 12 residues. The CDR3 DNA is TGCGCCAGTCCGGGACAGGGAGCGACCCAGTACTTC. This codes for CASPGQGATQYF.

The CDR3 sequence: CASSPQGTHTEAFF. The CDR3 coding sequence is TGCGCCAGCAGCCCACAGGGGACCCACACTGAAGCTTTCTTT. The chain links TRBV5-1 to TRBJ1-1; TRBD1 aligns across 7 bases. The germline V gene has CDR1 SGHRS and CDR2 YFSETQ. V shed 4 bases and J 3 bases; nucleotides not matched to a gene: 6. The CDR3 runs to 14 residues.

The chain has TRBV27 and TRBJ2-7; 7 bases match TRBD2. The V gene end was trimmed by 2 bases and the J gene end by 3 bases; junction bases not matched to a gene: 1. The CDR3 runs 13 residues. Germline loops: CDR1 MNHEY, CDR2 SMNVEV (reference sequence). For the CDR3, the DNA is TGTGCCAGCAGTTTAGGGGGGGTCTACGAGCAGTACTTC. As protein: CASSLGGVYEQYF.

The chain links TRBV7-3 to TRBJ2-1; TRBD2 might be the D (7 bases). Germline assignment: CDR1 SGHTA and CDR2 FQGTGA. V was cut by 4 bases and J by 6 bases, with 19 bases left in between. The CDR3 is made up of 16 amino acids. The CDR3 loop reads CASSSNTGAGANEQFF. The CDR3, as DNA: TGTGCCAGCAGCTCCAACACGGGGGCGGGAGCCAATGAGCAGTTCTTC.

V gene TRBV5-4 combines with J gene TRBJ1-2, with D hard to call. V shed 4 bases and J shed 1 base, with 8 bases lying between them. This CDR3 spans 13 amino acids. Germline CDR1 is SGHNT and CDR2 is YYREEE (reference sequence). The CDR3, as DNA: TGTGCCAGCAGCAACACACTTAACTATGGCTACACCTTC. This gives the protein CASSNTLNYGYTF.

In its sample, this clone was seen once. V is TRBV6-5 and J is TRBJ1-4; no reliable D call. Germline V gene lookup returns CDR1 MNHEY and CDR2 SVGAGI. Trimming took off 6 bases at V and 7 bases at J, with 12 bases between the two ends. The CDR3 has 13 residues. The CDR3 coding sequence is TGTGCCAGCAGCCCTCGCGCCCTTGAAAAACTGTTTTTT. Encoded protein: CASSPRALEKLFF.

The chain links TRBV19 to TRBJ1-1, with a weak D call TRBD1 (5 bases). Trimming took 6 bases from V and 1 from J, leaving 18 bases between them. The CDR3 runs to 16 residues. Germline V gene lookup returns CDR1 LNHDA and CDR2 SQIVND (reference sequence). The CDR3 nucleotides read TGTGCCAGTAGAGGTTTCTTAGGGGCCCCGAACACTGAAGCTTTCTTT. It is translated as CASRGFLGAPNTEAFF.

The V and J genes are TRBV10-3 and TRBJ1-2; 8 nucleotides agree with TRBD1. The CDR3 covers 14 residues. Germline CDR1 reads ENHRY; CDR2 reads SYGVKD. V dropped 5 bases and J dropped 4; count of bases not matched to a gene: 6. CDR3 region: CAISRTGGAYGYTF. The CDR3 DNA reads as TGTGCCATCAGTAGAACAGGGGGTGCCTATGGCTACACCTTC.

Comments on this clone: Other DNA sequences within the sample encode an identical CDR3. This chain uses TRBV5-8 with TRBJ2-3; D ambiguous. CDR1 and CDR2 from the germline V gene are SGHTS and YDEGEE. The CDR3 loop spans 13 amino acids. V lost 2 bases, J lost 1 base, and 5 bases lay in between. CDR3 residues: CASSLSGTDTQYF. DNA for the CDR3: TGTGCCAGCAGCTTAAGTGGCACAGATACGCAGTATTTT.

The chain joins TRBV7-9 to TRBJ1-2; no firm D call. The germline CDR1 and CDR2 sequences are SEHNR and FQNEAQ (reference sequence). V was shortened by 6 bases and J by 2 bases, with 10 bases between the two germline ends. The CDR3 runs 13 residues. This CDR3 is CASSRAPNYGYTF. In DNA, the CDR3 is TGTGCCAGCAGTCGGGCCCCGAACTATGGCTACACCTTC.

V gene TRBV11-3 combines with J gene TRBJ2-7, with 13 bases identical to TRBD2. The CDR3 runs to 19 residues. CDR1 and CDR2 from the germline V gene are SGHNT and YENEEA. V shed 1 base and J 3 bases; nucleotides not matched to a gene: 12. The CDR3 protein is CASSLARTSGSRIFYEQYF. CDR3 in DNA: TGTGCCAGCAGCTTAGCTAGGACTAGCGGGAGTAGAATTTTCTACGAGCAGTACTTC.

This clone has more than one count but fewer than ten. The rearrangement links TRBV29-1 to TRBJ2-2; 8 bases match TRBD1. The junction had 10 bases not matched to a gene; V was cut back by 6 bases and J by 4 bases. The germline CDR1 and CDR2 sequences are SQVTM and ANQGSEA. The CDR3 has 15 amino acids. CDR3 in DNA: TGCAGCGTCCGCATATCAGGGGGCCTCACCGGGGAGCTGTTTTTT. The encoded protein is CSVRISGGLTGELFF.